Listed below are T cell receptor beta chains from one sample, sequenced in a study of CD8 T cells in Susac syndrome. In TCRdb, the immunoSEQ multiplex PCR reads were re-called with MiXCR into one record per CDR3 protein. The repertoire holds about 140,000 distinct CDR3 sequences, with roughly 95% as singletons. The sample taken for sequencing was CD4+ T cells from PBMCs. These receptor sequences come from a human donor with multiple sclerosis. The CDR3 runs from the conserved cysteine through the conserved F or W. Each record gives: D gene, V gene, J gene, clone size, CDR3 DNA, CDR3 protein. D genes are given only for firm matches. Some rows mark clone size as missing; the rest say once, few, many or name a class of expanded clone.

TRBD2	TRBV2	TRBJ2-2	.	TGTGCCGGCCGAGCGGGAGGGCCTTCCACCGGGGAGCTGTTTTTT	CAGRAGGPSTGELFF
.	TRBV30	TRBJ1-2	.	TGTGCCTGGGGGGCTCTTGTCAGCTATGGCTACACCTTC	CAWGALVSYGYTF
.	TRBV2	TRBJ1-5	.	TGTGCCAGCAGCGCTCGACACGTTCAGAATCAGCCCCAGCATTTT	CASSARHVQNQPQHF
.	TRBV9	TRBJ2-7	.	TGTGCCAGCAGCGTAGTCCCCGGTAAAGAGCAGTACTTC	CASSVVPGKEQYF
TRBD1	TRBV27	TRBJ1-1	once	TGTGCCAGCAGTGGACCCTCCGGGACAGTTGCCACTGAAGCTTTCTTT	CASSGPSGTVATEAFF
.	TRBV27	TRBJ1-6	.	TGTGCCAGCAGTTTAGACGGGAGTGAGGGGGGAAATTCACCCCTCCACTTT	CASSLDGSEGGNSPLHF
TRBD2	TRBV20-1	TRBJ2-3	.	TGCAGTGCTTTTGCGGGGGGCACAGATACGCAGTATTTT	CSAFAGGTDTQYF
.	TRBV9	TRBJ2-3	.	TGTGCCAGCAGCGTAAAGACCGGGAGTGGGGGGGATACGCAGTATTTT	CASSVKTGSGGDTQYF
.	TRBV7-9	TRBJ2-5	once	TGTGCCAGCAGCCGCGCGTTCACAGGCCCTCGGGAGACCCAGTACTTC	CASSRAFTGPRETQYF
.	TRBV12-3/TRBV12-4	TRBJ2-4	.	TGTGCCAGCTCTCAAGGGGGGTCCCTAGCCAAAAACATTCAGTACTTC	CASSQGGSLAKNIQYF
.	TRBV5-4	TRBJ2-6	.	TGTGCCAGCAGCGTTGGTGGGGCCAACGTCCTGACTTTC	CASSVGGANVLTF
.	TRBV6-6	TRBJ1-2	.	TGTGCCAGCGGCCTAGGGTATGGCTACACCTTC	CASGLGYGYTF
TRBD1	TRBV29-1	TRBJ2-1	.	TGCAGCGCCGTCGGACAGGGGAGGAATGAGCAGTTCTTC	CSAVGQGRNEQFF
TRBD1	TRBV6-5	TRBJ1-5	.	TGTGCCAGCAGCCCGACAGGGGGCTTGGGTCAGCCCCAGCATTTT	CASSPTGGLGQPQHF
.	TRBV20-1	TRBJ1-4	.	TGCAGTGCTAGGTGGGGTAATGAAAAACTGTTTTTT	CSARWGNEKLFF
.	TRBV24-1	TRBJ2-1	.	TGTGCCACCAGTGATTTGTCCCCGGGGCCCTACAATGAGCAGTTCTTC	CATSDLSPGPYNEQFF
.	TRBV7-9	TRBJ2-1	.	TGTGCCAGCAGCTTAGCAAGGCGGGGAGGTGGGAATGAGCAGTTCTTC	CASSLARRGGGNEQFF
.	TRBV5-1	TRBJ2-1	.	TGCGCCAGCAGCTTGGGGGCACTTGGGGACAATGAGCAGTTCTTC	CASSLGALGDNEQFF
TRBD1	TRBV28	TRBJ2-7	.	TGTGCCAGCAGTTTAAGCGGGACAGGGATTTCTTACGAGCAGTACTTC	CASSLSGTGISYEQYF
TRBD2	TRBV6-1	TRBJ2-3	.	TGTGCCAGCAGTCGAGCAGGGGGGGTAGCGGGAGGGCCAGATACGCAGTATTTT	CASSRAGGVAGGPDTQYF
TRBD2	TRBV7-9	TRBJ2-7	.	TGTGCCAGCAGCTCGACTAGCGGGAGGGGTGAGCAGTACTTC	CASSSTSGRGEQYF
TRBD1	TRBV20-1	TRBJ2-5	.	TGCAGTGCTAGCCCCCGGACAGGGAAACAAGAGACCCAGTACTTC	CSASPRTGKQETQYF
TRBD1	TRBV20-1	TRBJ2-3	.	TGCAGTGCTGGATGGGACAGGGGGGCAGATACGCAGTATTTT	CSAGWDRGADTQYF
TRBD1	TRBV14	TRBJ2-7	.	TGTGCCAGCAGCCTGGGACAGGTCGATCGGCAGTACTTC	CASSLGQVDRQYF
TRBD2	TRBV4-1	TRBJ2-1	.	TGCGCCAGCAGCCAGCTAGCGGGGGGGAACAATGAGCAGTTCTTC	CASSQLAGGNNEQFF
TRBD1	TRBV7-2	TRBJ1-6	.	TGTGCCAGCAGCTTAGTTTCCGGACAGGGTTCACCCCTCCACTTT	CASSLVSGQGSPLHF
TRBD1	TRBV5-1	TRBJ2-7	.	TGCGCCAGCAGCAATAACTGGGACAGGGGCTACGAGCAGTACTTC	CASSNNWDRGYEQYF
.	TRBV9	TRBJ1-2	.	TGTGCCAGCAGCGTAGAAGAGGGAAGCGGCTATGGCTACACCTTC	CASSVEEGSGYGYTF